What follows describes a single T cell receptor beta chain. Its antigen is not known. The assay was immunoSEQ multiplex PCR, and TCRdb's table has in-frame clones only and misses some. This table holds some 140,000 clones, 86% found once. This sample was included in a study of T cell responses to AZD1222 COVID-19 vaccine. Notes on the study in general: Increases in Spike-specific TCR breadth and depth were seen after two AZD1222 doses. Sampled repertoires all dated from after the peak T cell response. Only six individuals given AZD1222 were seropositive at baseline. Females made up more of the donors, who were largely white British, and clonal diversity may have come out too low.

Germline CDR1 MNHEY, CDR2 SVGAGI. CDR3 length: 13 amino acids. V shed 8 bases and J shed 5 bases, with 15 bases lying between them. The sample in question was peripheral blood, obtained on day 0 of MenACWY control vaccination. This chain connects TRBV6-5 to TRBJ1-1; TRBD1 might be the D (5 bases). The receptor comes from an adult in good health. This CDR3 reads CASGRTGATEAFF. The CDR3 DNA sequence: TGTGCCAGCGGAAGAACAGGTGCAACTGAAGCTTTCTTT.